In this sample, the clone carrying this T cell receptor (beta chain) turned up a few times. Germline CDR1 reads SGHRS; CDR2 reads YFSETQ. The CDR3 loop spans 21 amino acids. The V and J ends lost 0 bases and 1 base, in that order; junction bases with no gene match: 11. RNA transcripts yielded amplified TCR beta CDR3 regions. The TCR CDR3 first-round RT-PCR relied on the HTBI primer set. TCRdb used MiXCR to reprocess the multiplex PCR reads, holding one entry per CDR3 protein. Of about 560,000 distinct CDR3 sequences listed, over 15% were seen once; the top ten hold about 20%. The entry originates in a study of T cells in Graves' hyperthyroidism and ophthalmopathy.

Input material: blood. The receptor's source is a woman under 30 with Graves' hyperthyroidism. The V call is TRBV5-1, the J call TRBJ2-1, with TRBD2 matching 15 bases. CDR3 residues: CASSLVGLAGGPYRSYNEQFF. In DNA form, the CDR3 reads TGCGCCAGCAGCTTGGTGGGACTAGCGGGAGGCCCCTACCGATCCTACAATGAGCAGTTCTTC. The variable domain in full, with the rest retrieved from reference TRBV5-1 and TRBJ2-1, is KAGVTQTPRYLIKTRGQQVTLSCSPISGHRSVSWYQQTPGQGLQFLFEYFSETQRNKGNFPGRFSGRQFSNSRSEMNVSTLELGDSALYLCASSLVGLAGGPYRSYNEQFFGPGTRLTVL.